The TCR beta chain under discussion was sequenced for a study of blood T cells in healthy people across ages. Study-level findings and limits: The long-lived group displayed more naive CD4+ cells, plus higher diversity, than the aged donors did.

Germline CDR1 reads SGHTA; CDR2 reads FQGNSA. The CDR3 sequence is 12 residues long. V was trimmed by 6 bases and J by 7 bases, leaving 10 bases between them. On this clonotype itself: What it binds is unknown.

Sample-barcoded 5' priming and a J-beta primer mix drove a second PCR of 7 to 11 cycles. A template-switch adaptor that had 12 random nucleotides put a tag on each cDNA molecule. Samples each returned at least 3 million CDR3-containing paired-end reads. One entry per CDR3 protein results from TCRdb running MiXCR on the 5' RACE reads. Of approximately 830,000 distinct CDR3 sequences listed, about 62% were seen once; the top ten hold 28%. Whenever a sample was processed, at least 6 million PBMCs were isolated. The TCR was taken from a man aged 30 to 45 in good health. Sequencing input: blood. The rearrangement uses TRBV7-2 and TRBJ2-1; D perhaps matches TRBD1 (5 bases). DNA for the CDR3: TGTGCCAGCAGTCAGGACACTAATGAGCAGTTCTTC. Translation: CASSQDTNEQFF.